Listed below are T cell receptor beta chains from one sample, sequenced in a study of blood T cell repertoires in COVID-19. Sequencing was performed with immunoSEQ multiplex PCR; in TCRdb, only in-frame clones are kept and a portion is missing. The repertoire holds just under 350,000 clones, about 86% seen once, with just under 3% in the top ten. The sequenced sample was peripheral blood. The receptors shown here come from a man younger than 40 with active or convalescent COVID-19. CDR3s include the opening cysteine and the closing phenylalanine or tryptophan. The order of the fields is clone size, V gene, D gene, J gene, CDR3 DNA, CDR3 protein. A D gene is named only where the DNA matches it firmly. Size is stated for part of the rows, as once, few or many counts, or as a class when the clone is expanded.

once	TRBV5-6	-	TRBJ1-3	TGTGCCAGCAGCCCGGGTGGCGGGTCGGGGAGCTCTGGAAACACCATATATTTT	CASSPGGGSGSSGNTIYF
-	TRBV5-4	TRBD1	TRBJ1-4	TGTGCCAGCAGCCTAGGGACAGGTGAAAAACTGTTTTTT	CASSLGTGEKLFF
-	TRBV7-8	TRBD1	TRBJ1-1	TGTGCCAGCAGCCAGGGGGGGGGTGGCACTGAAGCTTTCTTT	CASSQGGGGTEAFF
-	TRBV18	-	TRBJ2-2	TGTGCCAGCTCACCATCCGGGACTCGGGACACCGGGGAGCTGTTTTTT	CASSPSGTRDTGELFF
few	TRBV5-4	-	TRBJ2-7	TGTGCCAGCAGCTTACCCGGTGGCTACGAGCAGTACTTC	CASSLPGGYEQYF
-	TRBV5-4	TRBD2	TRBJ2-5	TGTGCCAGCAGGCCCGGACTAGCGGGAGAAGAGACCCAGTACTTC	CASRPGLAGEETQYF
-	TRBV11-3	TRBD1	TRBJ2-1	TGTGCCAGCAGCATGGACAGGTACAATGAGCAGTTCTTC	CASSMDRYNEQFF
few	TRBV10-3	-	TRBJ2-1	TGTGCCATCAGTGAGCGCTACAATGAGCAGTTCTTC	CAISERYNEQFF
few	TRBV14	-	TRBJ2-1	TGTGCCAGCAGCCCCCTTGGCGGGGCCTACAATGAGCAGTTCTTC	CASSPLGGAYNEQFF
-	TRBV7-3	TRBD1	TRBJ2-7	TGTGCCAGCAGCTTTACCGGGACAGTCGACGAGCAGTACTTC	CASSFTGTVDEQYF
-	TRBV7-2	-	TRBJ2-6	TGTGCCAGCAGCATTAAGACAGGCTCTCGCTCTGGGGCCAACGTCCTGACTTTC	CASSIKTGSRSGANVLTF
-	TRBV21-1	-	TRBJ2-7	TGTGCCAGCCACGACAGGGTGGGCGAGCAGTACTTC	CASHDRVGEQYF
-	TRBV6-5	TRBD1	TRBJ1-1	TGTGCCAGCAGAGACAGGGGGCGCGGGAACACTGAAGCTTTCTTT	CASRDRGRGNTEAFF
-	TRBV9	-	TRBJ1-5	TGTGCCAGCAGCGTAGGGGGGCCGGGTCAGCCCCAGCATTTT	CASSVGGPGQPQHF
-	TRBV28	TRBD2	TRBJ2-2	TGTGCCAGCACTTCCCCAGAGTGGGAGGGCCACACCGGGGAGCTGTTTTTT	CASTSPEWEGHTGELFF
few	TRBV11-2	-	TRBJ2-7	TGTGCCAGCAGCTTATCGACAGGTGCCTACGAGCAGTACTTC	CASSLSTGAYEQYF